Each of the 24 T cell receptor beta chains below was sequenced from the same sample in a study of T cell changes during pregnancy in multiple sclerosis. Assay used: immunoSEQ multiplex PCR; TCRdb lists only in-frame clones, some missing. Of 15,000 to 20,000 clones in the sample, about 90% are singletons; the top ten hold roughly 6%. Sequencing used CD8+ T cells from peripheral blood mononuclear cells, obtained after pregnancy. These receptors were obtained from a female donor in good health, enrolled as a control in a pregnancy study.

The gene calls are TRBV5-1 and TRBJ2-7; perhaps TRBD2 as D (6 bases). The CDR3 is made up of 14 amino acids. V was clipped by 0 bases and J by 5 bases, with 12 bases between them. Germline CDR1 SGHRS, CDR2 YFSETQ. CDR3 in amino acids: CASSLAAGWDEQYF. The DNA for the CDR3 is TGCGCCAGCAGCTTGGCCGCGGGGTGGGACGAGCAGTACTTC.

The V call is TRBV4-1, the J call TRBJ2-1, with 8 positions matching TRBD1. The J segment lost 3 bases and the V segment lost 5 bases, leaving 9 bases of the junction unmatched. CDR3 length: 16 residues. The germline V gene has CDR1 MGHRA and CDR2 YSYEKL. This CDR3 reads CASSSPGQAIYNEQFF. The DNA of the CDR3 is TGCGCCAGCAGCTCGCCGGGACAGGCGATCTACAATGAGCAGTTCTTC.

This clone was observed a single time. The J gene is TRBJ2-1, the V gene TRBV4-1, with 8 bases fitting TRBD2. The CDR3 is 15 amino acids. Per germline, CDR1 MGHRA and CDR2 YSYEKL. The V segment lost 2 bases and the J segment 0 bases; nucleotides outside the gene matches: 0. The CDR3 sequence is CASSQRGGSYNEQFF. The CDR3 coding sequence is TGCGCCAGCAGCCAACGGGGGGGCTCCTACAATGAGCAGTTCTTC.

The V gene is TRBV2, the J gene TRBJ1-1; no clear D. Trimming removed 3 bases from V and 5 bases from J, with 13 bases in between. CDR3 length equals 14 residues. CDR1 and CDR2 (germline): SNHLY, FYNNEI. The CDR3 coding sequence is TGTGCCAGCAGTGATCATTTACACGAAACTGAAGCTTTCTTT. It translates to CASSDHLHETEAFF.

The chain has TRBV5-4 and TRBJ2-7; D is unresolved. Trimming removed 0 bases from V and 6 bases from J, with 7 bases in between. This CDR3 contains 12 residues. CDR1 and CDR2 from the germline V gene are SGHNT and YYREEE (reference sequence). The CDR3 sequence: CASSLAVGEQYF. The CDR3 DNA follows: TGTGCCAGCAGCTTGGCGGTTGGCGAGCAGTACTTC.

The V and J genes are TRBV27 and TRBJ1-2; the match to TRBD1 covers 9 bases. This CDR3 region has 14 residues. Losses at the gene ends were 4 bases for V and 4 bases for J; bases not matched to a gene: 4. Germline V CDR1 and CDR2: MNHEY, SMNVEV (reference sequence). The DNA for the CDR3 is TGTGCCAGCAGTTCAAAGGACAGGGGCTATGGCTACACCTTC. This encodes CASSSKDRGYGYTF.

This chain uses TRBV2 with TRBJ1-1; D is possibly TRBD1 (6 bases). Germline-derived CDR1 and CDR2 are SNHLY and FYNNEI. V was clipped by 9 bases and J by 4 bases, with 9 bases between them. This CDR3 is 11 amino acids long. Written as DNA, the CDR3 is TGTGCCAGGGACAGCCCCACTGAAGCTTTCTTT. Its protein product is CARDSPTEAFF.

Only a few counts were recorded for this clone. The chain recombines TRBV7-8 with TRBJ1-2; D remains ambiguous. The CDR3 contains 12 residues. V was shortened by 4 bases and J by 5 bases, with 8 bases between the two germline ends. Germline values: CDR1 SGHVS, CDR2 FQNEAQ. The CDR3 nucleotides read TGTGCCAGCAGCTCTACTGGTTATGGCTACACCTTC. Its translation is CASSSTGYGYTF.

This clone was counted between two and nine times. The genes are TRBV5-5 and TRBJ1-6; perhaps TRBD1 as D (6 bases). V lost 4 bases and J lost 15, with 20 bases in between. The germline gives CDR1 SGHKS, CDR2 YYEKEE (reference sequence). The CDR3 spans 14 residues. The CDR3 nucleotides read TGTGCCAGCAGCGCAGTCTGGACAGCGCCACTCCTCCACTTT. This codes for CASSAVWTAPLLHF.

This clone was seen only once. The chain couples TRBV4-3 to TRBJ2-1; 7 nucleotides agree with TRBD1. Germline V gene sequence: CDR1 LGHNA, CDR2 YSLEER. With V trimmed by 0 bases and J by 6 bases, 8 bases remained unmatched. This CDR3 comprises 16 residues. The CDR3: CASSQELRQGRNEQFF. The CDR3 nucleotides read TGCGCCAGCAGCCAAGAGCTGCGACAGGGACGCAATGAGCAGTTCTTC.

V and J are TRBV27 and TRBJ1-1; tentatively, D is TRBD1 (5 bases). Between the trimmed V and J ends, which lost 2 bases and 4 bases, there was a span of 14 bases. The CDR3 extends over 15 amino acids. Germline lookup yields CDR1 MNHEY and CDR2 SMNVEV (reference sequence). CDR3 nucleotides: TGTGCCAGCAGTTTAGTCCAGGGTAGGGGCACTGAAGCTTTCTTT. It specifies CASSLVQGRGTEAFF.

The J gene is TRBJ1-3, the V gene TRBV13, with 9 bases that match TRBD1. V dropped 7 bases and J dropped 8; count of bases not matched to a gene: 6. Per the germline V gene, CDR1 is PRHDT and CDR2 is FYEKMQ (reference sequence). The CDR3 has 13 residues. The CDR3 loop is CASNEDRGDTIYF. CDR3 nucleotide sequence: TGTGCCAGCAACGAAGACAGGGGGGACACCATATATTTT.

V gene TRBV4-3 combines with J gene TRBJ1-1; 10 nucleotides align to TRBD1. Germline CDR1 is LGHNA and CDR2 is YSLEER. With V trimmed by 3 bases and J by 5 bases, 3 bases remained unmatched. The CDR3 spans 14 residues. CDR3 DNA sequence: TGCGCCAGCAGCCAGGACAGGGGGGGGACTGAAGCTTTCTTT. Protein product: CASSQDRGGTEAFF.

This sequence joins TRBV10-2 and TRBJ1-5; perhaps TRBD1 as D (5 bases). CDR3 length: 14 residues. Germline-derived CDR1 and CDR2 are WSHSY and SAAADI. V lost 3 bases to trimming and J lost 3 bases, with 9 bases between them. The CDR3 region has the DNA TGCGCCAGCAGTGATCAGGGCGCCAATCAGCCCCAGCATTTT. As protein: CASSDQGANQPQHF.

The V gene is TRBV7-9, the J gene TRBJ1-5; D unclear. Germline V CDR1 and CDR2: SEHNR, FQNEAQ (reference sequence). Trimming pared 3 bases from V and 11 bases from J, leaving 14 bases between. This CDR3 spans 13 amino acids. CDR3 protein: CASSFSMERSQHF. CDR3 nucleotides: TGTGCCAGCAGCTTTTCGATGGAGAGGTCCCAGCATTTT. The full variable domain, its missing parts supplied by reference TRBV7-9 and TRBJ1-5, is DTGVSQNPRHKITKRGQNVTFRCDPISEHNRLYWYRQTLGQGPEFLTYFQNEAQLEKSRLLSDRFSAERPKGSFSTLEIQRTEQGDSAMYLCASSFSMERSQHFGDGTRLSIL.

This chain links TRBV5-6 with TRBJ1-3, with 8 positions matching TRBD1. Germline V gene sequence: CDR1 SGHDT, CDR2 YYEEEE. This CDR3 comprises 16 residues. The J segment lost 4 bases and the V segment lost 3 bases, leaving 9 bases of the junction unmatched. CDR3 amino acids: CASSSDRASSGNTIYF. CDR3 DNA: TGTGCCAGCAGCTCGGACAGGGCGTCATCCGGAAACACCATATATTTT.

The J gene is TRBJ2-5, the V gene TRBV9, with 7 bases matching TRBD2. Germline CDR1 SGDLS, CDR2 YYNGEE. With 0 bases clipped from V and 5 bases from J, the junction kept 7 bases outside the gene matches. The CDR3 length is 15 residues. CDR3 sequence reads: CASSVAGSGGETQYF. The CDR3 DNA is TGTGCCAGCAGCGTAGCCGGATCCGGGGGGGAGACCCAGTACTTC.

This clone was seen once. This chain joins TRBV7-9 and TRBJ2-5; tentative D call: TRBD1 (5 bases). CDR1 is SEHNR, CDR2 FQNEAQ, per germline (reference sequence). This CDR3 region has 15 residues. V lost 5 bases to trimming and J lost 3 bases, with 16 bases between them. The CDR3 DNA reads TGTGCCAGCAGCGCCCACTGGACAACAAAAGAGACCCAGTACTTC. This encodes CASSAHWTTKETQYF.

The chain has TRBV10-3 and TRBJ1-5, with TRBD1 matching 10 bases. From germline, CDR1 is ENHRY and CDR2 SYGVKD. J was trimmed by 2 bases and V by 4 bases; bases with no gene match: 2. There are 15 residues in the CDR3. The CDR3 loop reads CAISGDRGGNQPQHF. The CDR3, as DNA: TGTGCCATCAGTGGGGACAGGGGTGGCAATCAGCCCCAGCATTTT.

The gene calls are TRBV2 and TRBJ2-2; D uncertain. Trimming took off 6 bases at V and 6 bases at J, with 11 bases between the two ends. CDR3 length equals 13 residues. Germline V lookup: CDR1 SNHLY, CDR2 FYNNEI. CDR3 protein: CASSEPQAGELFF. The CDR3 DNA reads TGTGCCAGCAGCGAGCCCCAGGCCGGGGAGCTGTTTTTT.

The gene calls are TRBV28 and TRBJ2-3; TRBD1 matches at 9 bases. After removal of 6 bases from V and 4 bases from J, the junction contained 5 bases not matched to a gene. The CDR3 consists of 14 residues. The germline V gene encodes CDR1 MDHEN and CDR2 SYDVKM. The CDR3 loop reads CASSSTGGADTQYF. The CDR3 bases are TGTGCCAGCAGCTCAACAGGGGGCGCAGATACGCAGTATTTT. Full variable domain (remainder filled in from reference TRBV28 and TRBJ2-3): DVKVTQSSRYLVKRTGEKVFLECVQDMDHENMFWYRQDPGLGLRLIYFSYDVKMKEKGDIPEGYSVSREKKERFSLILESASTNQTSMYLCASSSTGGADTQYFGPGTRLTVL.

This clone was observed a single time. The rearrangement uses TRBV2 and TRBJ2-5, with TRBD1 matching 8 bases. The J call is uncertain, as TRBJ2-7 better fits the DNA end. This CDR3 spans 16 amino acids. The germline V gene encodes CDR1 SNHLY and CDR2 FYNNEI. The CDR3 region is CASSEKGQDGTYEQYF. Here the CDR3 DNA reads TGTGCCAGCAGTGAAAAGGGACAGGATGGCACCTACGAGCAGTACTTC.

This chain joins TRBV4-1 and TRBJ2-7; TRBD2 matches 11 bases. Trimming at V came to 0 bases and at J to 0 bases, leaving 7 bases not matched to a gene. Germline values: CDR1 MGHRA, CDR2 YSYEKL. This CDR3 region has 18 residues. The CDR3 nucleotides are TGCGCCAGCAGCCAAGATCGCCCACTAGCGGGGGCCTCCTACGAGCAGTACTTC. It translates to CASSQDRPLAGASYEQYF.

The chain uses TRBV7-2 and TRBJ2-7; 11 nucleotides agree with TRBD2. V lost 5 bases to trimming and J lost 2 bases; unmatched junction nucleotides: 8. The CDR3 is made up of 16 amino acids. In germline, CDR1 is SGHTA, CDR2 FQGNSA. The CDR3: CASSARLAGPAYEQYF. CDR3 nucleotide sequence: TGTGCCAGCAGCGCCCGACTAGCGGGGCCTGCCTACGAGCAGTACTTC.